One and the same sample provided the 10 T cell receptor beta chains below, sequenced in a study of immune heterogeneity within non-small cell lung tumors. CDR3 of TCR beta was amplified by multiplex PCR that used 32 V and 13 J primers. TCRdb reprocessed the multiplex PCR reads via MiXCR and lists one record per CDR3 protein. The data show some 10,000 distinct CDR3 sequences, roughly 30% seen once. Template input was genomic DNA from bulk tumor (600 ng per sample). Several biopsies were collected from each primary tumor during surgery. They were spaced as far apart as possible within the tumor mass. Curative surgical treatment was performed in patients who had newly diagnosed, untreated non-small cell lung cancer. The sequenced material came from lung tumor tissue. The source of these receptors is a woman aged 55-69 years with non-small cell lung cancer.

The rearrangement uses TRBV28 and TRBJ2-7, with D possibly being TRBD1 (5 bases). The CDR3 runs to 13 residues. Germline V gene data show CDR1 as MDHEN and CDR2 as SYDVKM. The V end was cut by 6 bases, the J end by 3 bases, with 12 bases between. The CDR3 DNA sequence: TGTGCCAGCAGCTTAGGGGCTAGCTACGAGCAGTACTTC. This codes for CASSLGASYEQYF.

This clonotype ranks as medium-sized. The CDR3 sequence: CASSPRAQGSGNTIYF. The CDR3 DNA sequence: TGTGCCAGCAGCCCGCGTGCCCAGGGGTCTGGAAACACCATATATTTT. The chain joins TRBV7-8 to TRBJ1-3; D perhaps matches TRBD1 (6 bases). This CDR3 has 16 residues. V was trimmed by 5 bases and J by 1 base, leaving 15 bases between them. Looked up from germline, CDR1 is SGHVS and CDR2 is FQNEAQ.

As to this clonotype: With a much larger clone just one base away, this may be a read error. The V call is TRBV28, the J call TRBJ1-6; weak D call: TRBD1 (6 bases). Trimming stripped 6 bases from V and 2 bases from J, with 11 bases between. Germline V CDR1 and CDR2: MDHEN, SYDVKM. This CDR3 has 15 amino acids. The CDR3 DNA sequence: TGTGCCAGCAGCACAGGGACCGCCTATAATTCACCCCTCCACTTT. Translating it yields CASSTGTAYNSPLHF.

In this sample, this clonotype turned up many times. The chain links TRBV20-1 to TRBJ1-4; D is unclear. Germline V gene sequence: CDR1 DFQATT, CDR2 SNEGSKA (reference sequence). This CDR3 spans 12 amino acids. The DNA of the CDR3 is TGCGGAGGCGTCCCCCCCAATGAAAAACTGTTTTTT. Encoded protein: CGGVPPNEKLFF.

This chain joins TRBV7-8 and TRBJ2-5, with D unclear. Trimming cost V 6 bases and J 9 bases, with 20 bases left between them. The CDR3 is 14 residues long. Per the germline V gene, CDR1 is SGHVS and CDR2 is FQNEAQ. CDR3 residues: CASSLSGPQAAQYF. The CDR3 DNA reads TGTGCCAGCAGTTTGTCGGGCCCCCAGGCGGCCCAGTACTTC.

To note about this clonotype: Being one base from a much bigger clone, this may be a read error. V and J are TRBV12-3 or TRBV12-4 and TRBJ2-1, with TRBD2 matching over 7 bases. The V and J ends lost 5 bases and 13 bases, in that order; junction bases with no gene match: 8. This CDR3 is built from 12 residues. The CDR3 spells CASSPTSRDQFF. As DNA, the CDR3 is TGTGCCAGCAGTCCGACTAGCAGGGATCAGTTCTTC.

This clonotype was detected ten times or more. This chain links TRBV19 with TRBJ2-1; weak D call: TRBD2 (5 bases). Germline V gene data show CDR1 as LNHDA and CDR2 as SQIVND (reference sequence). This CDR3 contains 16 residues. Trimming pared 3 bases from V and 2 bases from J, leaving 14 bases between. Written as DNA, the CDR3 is TGTGCCAGTAGTATTGGTACGGGGTGGACCTACAATGAGCAGTTCTTC. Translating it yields CASSIGTGWTYNEQFF.

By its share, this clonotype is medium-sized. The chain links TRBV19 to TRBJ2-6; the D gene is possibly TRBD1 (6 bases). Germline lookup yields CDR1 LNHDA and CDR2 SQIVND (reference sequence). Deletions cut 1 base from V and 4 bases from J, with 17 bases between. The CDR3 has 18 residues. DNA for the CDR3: TGTGCCAGTAGTATAGTAAACAGGGCGGTTACAGGGGCCAACGTCCTGACTTTC. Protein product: CASSIVNRAVTGANVLTF.

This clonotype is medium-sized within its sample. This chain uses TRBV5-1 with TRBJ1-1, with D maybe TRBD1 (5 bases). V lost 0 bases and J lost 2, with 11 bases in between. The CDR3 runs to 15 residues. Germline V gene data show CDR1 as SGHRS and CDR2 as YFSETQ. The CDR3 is CASSLAGGANTEAFF. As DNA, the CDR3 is TGCGCCAGCAGCTTGGCTGGAGGGGCAAACACTGAAGCTTTCTTT. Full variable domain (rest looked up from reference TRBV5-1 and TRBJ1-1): KAGVTQTPRYLIKTRGQQVTLSCSPISGHRSVSWYQQTPGQGLQFLFEYFSETQRNKGNFPGRFSGRQFSNSRSEMNVSTLELGDSALYLCASSLAGGANTEAFFGQGTRLTVV.

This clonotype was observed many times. The CDR3 region has the DNA TGCGCCAGCAGCTCAGGTCAGGGGCGAGGCTATGAAGCTTTCTTT. Amino acids: CASSSGQGRGYEAFF. V is TRBV5-1 and J is TRBJ1-1; perhaps TRBD1 as D (6 bases). The CDR3 totals 15 residues. V was trimmed by 3 bases and J by 7 bases, leaving 19 bases between them. CDR1 SGHRS and CDR2 YFSETQ come from the germline V gene.